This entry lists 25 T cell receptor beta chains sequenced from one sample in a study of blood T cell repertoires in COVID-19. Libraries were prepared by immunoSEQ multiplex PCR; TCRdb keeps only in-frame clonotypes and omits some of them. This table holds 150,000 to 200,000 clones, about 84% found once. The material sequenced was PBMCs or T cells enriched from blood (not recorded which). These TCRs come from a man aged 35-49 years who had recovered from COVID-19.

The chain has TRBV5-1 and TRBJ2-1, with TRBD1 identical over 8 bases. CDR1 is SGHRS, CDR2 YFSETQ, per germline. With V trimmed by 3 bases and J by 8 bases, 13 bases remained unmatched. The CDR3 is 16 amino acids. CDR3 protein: CASSSSWTGNDDEQFF. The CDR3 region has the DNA TGCGCCAGCAGCTCGTCCTGGACAGGGAACGACGATGAGCAGTTCTTC.

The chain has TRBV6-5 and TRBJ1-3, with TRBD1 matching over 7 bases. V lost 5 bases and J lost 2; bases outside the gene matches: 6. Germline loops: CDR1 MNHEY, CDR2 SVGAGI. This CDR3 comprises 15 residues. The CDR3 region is CASSRTGDPGNTIYF. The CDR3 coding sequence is TGTGCCAGCAGTCGAACAGGGGACCCTGGAAACACCATATATTTT.

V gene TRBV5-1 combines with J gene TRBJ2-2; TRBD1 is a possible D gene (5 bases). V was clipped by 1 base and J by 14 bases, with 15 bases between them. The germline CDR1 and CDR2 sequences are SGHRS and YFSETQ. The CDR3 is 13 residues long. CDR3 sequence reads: CASSLTAQGYLFF. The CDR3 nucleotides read TGCGCCAGCAGCTTGACGGCGCAGGGTTATCTGTTTTTT.

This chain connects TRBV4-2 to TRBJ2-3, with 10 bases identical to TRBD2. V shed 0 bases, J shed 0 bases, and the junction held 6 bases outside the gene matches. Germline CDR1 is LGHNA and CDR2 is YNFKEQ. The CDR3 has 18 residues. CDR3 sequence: CASSQENLAGGSTDTQYF. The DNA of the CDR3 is TGTGCCAGCAGCCAAGAGAATTTAGCGGGGGGTAGCACAGATACGCAGTATTTT.

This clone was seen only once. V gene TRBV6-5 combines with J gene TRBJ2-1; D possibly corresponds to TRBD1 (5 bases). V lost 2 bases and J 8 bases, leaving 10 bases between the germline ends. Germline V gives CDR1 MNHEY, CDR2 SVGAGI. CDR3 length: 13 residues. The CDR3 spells CASSYPGKDEQFF. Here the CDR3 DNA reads TGTGCCAGCAGTTACCCAGGGAAGGATGAGCAGTTCTTC.

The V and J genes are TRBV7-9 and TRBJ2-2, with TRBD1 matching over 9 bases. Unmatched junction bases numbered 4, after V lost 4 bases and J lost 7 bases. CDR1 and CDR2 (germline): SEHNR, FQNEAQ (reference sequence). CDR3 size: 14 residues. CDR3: CASSSGQGGGELFF. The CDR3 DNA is TGTGCCAGCAGCTCGGGACAGGGAGGCGGGGAGCTGTTTTTT.

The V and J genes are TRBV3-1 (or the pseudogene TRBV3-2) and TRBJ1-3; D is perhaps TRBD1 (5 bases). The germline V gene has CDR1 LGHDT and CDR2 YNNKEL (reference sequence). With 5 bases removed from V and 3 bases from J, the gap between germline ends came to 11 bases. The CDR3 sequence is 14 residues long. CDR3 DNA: TGTGCCAGCAGCTTCCGCCAGGGTGGAAACACCATATATTTT. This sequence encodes CASSFRQGGNTIYF.

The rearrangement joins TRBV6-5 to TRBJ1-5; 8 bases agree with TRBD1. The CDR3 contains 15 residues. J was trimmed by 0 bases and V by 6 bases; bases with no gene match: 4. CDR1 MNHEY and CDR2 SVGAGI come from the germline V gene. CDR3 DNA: TGTGCCAGCAGGACAGGGGTGAATAGCAATCAGCCCCAGCATTTT. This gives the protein CASRTGVNSNQPQHF.

The CDR3 sequence is CASGSEYSEAFF. In nucleotides, the CDR3 is TGTGCTAGTGGTTCCGAGTATTCTGAAGCTTTCTTT. The chain is built from TRBV12-5 and TRBJ1-1; no firm D call. Germline lookup yields CDR1 LGHNT and CDR2 FRNRAP. The V end lost 4 bases, the J end lost 6 bases, and 9 bases lay between the germline ends. The CDR3 spans 12 residues. The full variable domain, completed using reference TRBV12-5 and TRBJ1-1, is DARVTQTPRHKVTEMGQEVTMRCQPILGHNTVFWYRQTMMQGLELLAYFRNRAPLDDSGMPKDRFSAEMPDATLATLKIQPSEPRDSAVYFCASGSEYSEAFFGQGTRLTVV.

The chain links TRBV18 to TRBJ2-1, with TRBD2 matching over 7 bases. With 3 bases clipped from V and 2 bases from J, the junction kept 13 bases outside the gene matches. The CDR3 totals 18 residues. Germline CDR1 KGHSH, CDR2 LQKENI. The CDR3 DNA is TGTGCCAGCTCACCGATCTTGGCGGCAGGGACTACCTACAATGAGCAGTTCTTC. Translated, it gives CASSPILAAGTTYNEQFF.

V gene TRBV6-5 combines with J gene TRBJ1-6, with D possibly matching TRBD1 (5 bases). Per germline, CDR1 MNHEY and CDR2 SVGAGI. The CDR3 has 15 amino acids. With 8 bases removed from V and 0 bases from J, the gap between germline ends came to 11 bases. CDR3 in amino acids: CASRWGSSYNSPLHF. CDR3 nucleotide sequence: TGTGCCAGCCGTTGGGGCAGCTCCTATAATTCACCCCTCCACTTT.

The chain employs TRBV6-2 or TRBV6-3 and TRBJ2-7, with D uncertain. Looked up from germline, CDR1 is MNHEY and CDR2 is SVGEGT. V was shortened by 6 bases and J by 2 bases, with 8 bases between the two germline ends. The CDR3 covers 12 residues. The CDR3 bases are TGTGCCAGCAGCGCGGCCGCCTACGAGCAGTACGTC. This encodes CASSAAAYEQYV.

The CDR3 region has the DNA TGTGCCAGCAGCTTGTACTCCTACAATGAGCAGTTCTTC. Translating gives CASSLYSYNEQFF. V gene TRBV5-8 combines with J gene TRBJ2-1, with D unclear. The CDR3 totals 13 residues. V was trimmed by 1 base and J by 0 bases, leaving 2 bases between them. Germline CDR1 SGHTS, CDR2 YDEGEE.

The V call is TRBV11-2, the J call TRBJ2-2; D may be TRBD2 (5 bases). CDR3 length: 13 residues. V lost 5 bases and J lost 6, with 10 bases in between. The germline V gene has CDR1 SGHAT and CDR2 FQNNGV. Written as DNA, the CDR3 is TGTGCCAGCAGCCCTAGCTGGGCCGGGGAGCTGTTTTTT. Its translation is CASSPSWAGELFF.

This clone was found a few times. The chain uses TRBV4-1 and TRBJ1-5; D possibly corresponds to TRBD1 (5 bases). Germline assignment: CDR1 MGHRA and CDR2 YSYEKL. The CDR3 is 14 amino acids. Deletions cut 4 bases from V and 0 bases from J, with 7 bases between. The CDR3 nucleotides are TGCGCCAGCAGCCTACAGGATAGCAATCAGCCCCAGCATTTT. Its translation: CASSLQDSNQPQHF.

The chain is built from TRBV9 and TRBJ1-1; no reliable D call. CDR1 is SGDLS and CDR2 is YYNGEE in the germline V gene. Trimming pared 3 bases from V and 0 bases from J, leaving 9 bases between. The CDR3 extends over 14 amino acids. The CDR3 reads CASSGTAMNTEAFF. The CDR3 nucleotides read TGTGCCAGCAGCGGGACTGCCATGAACACTGAAGCTTTCTTT.

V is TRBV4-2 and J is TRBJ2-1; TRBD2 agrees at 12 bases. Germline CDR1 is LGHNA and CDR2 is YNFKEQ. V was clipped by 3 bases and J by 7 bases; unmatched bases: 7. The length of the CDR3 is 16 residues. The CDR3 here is CASSQGLAGGRNEQFF. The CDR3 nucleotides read TGTGCCAGCAGCCAGGGGCTAGCGGGGGGGAGGAATGAGCAGTTCTTC.

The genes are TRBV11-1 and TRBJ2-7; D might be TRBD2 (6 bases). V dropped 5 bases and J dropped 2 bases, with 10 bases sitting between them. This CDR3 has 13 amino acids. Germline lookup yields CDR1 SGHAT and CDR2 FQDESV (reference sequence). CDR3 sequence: CASSVGGTYEQYV. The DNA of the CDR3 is TGTGCCAGCAGCGTGGGGGGAACCTACGAGCAGTACGTC.

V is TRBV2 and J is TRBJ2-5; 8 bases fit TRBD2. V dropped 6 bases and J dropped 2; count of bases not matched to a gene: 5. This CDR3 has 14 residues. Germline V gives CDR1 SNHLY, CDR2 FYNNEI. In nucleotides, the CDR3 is TGTGCCAGCAGCCAAACTAGCGGTCAAGAGACCCAGTACTTC. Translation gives CASSQTSGQETQYF.

CDR3: CASSEQGAERAFF. The CDR3 nucleotides are TGTGCCAGCAGTGAACAGGGGGCCGAGAGGGCTTTCTTT. The J gene is TRBJ1-1, the V gene TRBV2; 8 bases line up with TRBD1. Germline CDR1 and CDR2: SNHLY and FYNNEI. CDR3 size: 13 residues. J was trimmed by 11 bases and V by 2 bases; bases with no gene match: 7.

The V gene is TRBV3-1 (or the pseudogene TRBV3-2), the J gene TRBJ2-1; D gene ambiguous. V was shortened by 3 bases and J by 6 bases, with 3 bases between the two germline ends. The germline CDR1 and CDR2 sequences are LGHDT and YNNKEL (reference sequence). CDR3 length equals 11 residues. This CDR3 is CASSHSNEQFF. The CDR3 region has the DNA TGTGCCAGCAGCCACAGCAATGAGCAGTTCTTC.

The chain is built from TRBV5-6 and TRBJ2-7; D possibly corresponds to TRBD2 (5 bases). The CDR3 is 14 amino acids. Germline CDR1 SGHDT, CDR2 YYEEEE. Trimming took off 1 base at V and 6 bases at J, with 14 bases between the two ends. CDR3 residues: CASSLQSGFVEQYV. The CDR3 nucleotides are TGTGCCAGCAGCTTGCAATCGGGGTTTGTCGAGCAGTACGTC.

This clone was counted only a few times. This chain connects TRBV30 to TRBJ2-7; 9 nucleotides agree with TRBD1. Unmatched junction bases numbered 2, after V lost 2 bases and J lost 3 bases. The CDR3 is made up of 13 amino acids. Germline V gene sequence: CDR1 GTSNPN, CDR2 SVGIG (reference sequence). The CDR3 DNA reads TGTGCCTGGAGTCCGGGACAGGGCTACGAGCAGTACGTC. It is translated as CAWSPGQGYEQYV.

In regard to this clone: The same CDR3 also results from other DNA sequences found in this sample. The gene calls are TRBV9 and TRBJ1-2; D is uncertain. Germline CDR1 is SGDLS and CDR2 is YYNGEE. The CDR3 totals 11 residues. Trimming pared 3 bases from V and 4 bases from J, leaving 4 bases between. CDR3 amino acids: CASSGLYGYTF. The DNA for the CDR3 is TGTGCCAGCAGCGGGCTCTATGGCTACACCTTC.

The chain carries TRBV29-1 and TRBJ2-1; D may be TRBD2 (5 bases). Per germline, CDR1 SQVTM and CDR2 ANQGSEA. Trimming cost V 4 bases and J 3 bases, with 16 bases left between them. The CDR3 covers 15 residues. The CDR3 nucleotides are TGCAGCGTTGTCGGTCAACTTGGACTCTACAATGAGCAGTTCTTC. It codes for CSVVGQLGLYNEQFF.